This T cell receptor (beta chain) is drawn from a study of STAT5B mutations in CD4+ large granular lymphocyte leukemia. Assay: immunoSEQ multiplex PCR; the TCRdb copy retains only in-frame clones and omits some. The data hold tens of thousands of clones, with approximately 81% observed a single time. The germline V gene has CDR1 SNHLY and CDR2 FYNNEI. Germline trimming cut 5 bases from V and 0 bases from J; bases unmatched to any gene: 3. This CDR3 contains 16 residues. Study-level points and caveats: No patients shared main leukemic clonotypes, though roughly 27% appeared at low frequency elsewhere.

As to this clone: Its antigen is unidentified.

The source of this sequence is a human donor in good health. Sequences were obtained from CD4+ T cells from blood buffy coats. The chain is built from TRBV2 and TRBJ2-7, with 14 bases aligning to TRBD2. CDR3 nucleotides: TGTGCCAGCAGTTTGGGACTAGCGGGAGTCTCCTACGAGCAGTACTTC. The encoded protein is CASSLGLAGVSYEQYF.